A single sample is the source of the 29 T cell receptor beta chains below, sequenced in a study of siplizumab effects on memory and regulatory T cells. Produced via immunoSEQ multiplex PCR; TCRdb's table is partial and in-frame only. The table includes 90,000 to 130,000 clones, roughly 92% detected once. Sequencing was carried out using CD4+ T cells sorted from blood. These receptors were taken from a human donor in good health.

The chain joins TRBV5-1 to TRBJ2-7; D uncertain. Germline CDR1 reads SGHRS; CDR2 reads YFSETQ. CDR3 size: 14 residues. Trimming took off 5 bases at V and 2 bases at J, with 14 bases between the two ends. This CDR3 reads CASSSTTSTYEQYF. CDR3 bases: TGCGCCAGCAGTTCTACAACAAGTACCTACGAGCAGTACTTC.

J is TRBJ1-6 and V is TRBV30; TRBD1 agrees at 9 bases. V lost 4 bases to trimming and J lost 9 bases; unmatched junction nucleotides: 10. The CDR3 is 15 amino acids. The germline gives CDR1 GTSNPN, CDR2 SVGIG (reference sequence). The DNA for the CDR3 is TGTGCCTGGACCTCATACGGACAGGGGACTTCACCCCTCCACTTT. Protein product: CAWTSYGQGTSPLHF.

This rearrangement joins TRBV2 to TRBJ1-2, with D maybe TRBD1 (6 bases). Germline-derived CDR1 and CDR2 are SNHLY and FYNNEI. V lost 6 bases and J lost 4, with 15 bases in between. CDR3 length: 14 amino acids. CDR3 loop: CASSGGRSIYGYTF. The CDR3 DNA follows: TGTGCCAGCAGCGGGGGCAGGTCGATCTATGGCTACACCTTC.

The J gene is TRBJ1-6, the V gene TRBV5-5; D uncertain. This CDR3 has 15 residues. The V gene's germline CDR1 is SGHKS and CDR2 YYEKEE (reference sequence). V was clipped by 0 bases and J by 3 bases, with 7 bases between them. In nucleotides, the CDR3 is TGTGCCAGCAGCTTGGAGGAGGGCTATAATTCACCCCTCCACTTT. Protein sequence: CASSLEEGYNSPLHF.

The chain employs TRBV5-1 and TRBJ1-2; 8 bases align to TRBD1. The CDR3 has 15 amino acids. Germline lookup yields CDR1 SGHRS and CDR2 YFSETQ. J gave up 1 base and V 0 bases, and 2 bases lay outside the gene matches. The CDR3 loop reads CASSLGQGFNYGYTF. In nucleotides, the CDR3 is TGCGCCAGCAGCTTGGGACAGGGGTTTAACTATGGCTACACCTTC.

The chain employs TRBV6-6 and TRBJ2-1; possible D gene TRBD2, 6 bases. The CDR3 length is 15 residues. V shed 2 bases and J shed 4 bases, with 12 bases lying between them. The germline CDR1 and CDR2 sequences are MNHNY and SVGAGI (reference sequence). This CDR3 reads CASSYQGLLYNEQFF. The CDR3 DNA reads TGTGCCAGCAGTTACCAGGGACTCTTATACAATGAGCAGTTCTTC.

The chain links TRBV11-3 to TRBJ2-6, with TRBD1 as a possible D gene (6 bases). V was shortened by 6 bases and J by 0 bases, with 15 bases between the two germline ends. CDR3 length equals 17 residues. The V gene's germline CDR1 is SGHNT and CDR2 YENEEA. This CDR3 is CASSLRQGSSGANVLTF. CDR3 nucleotides: TGTGCCAGCAGTCTTCGCCAGGGGAGCTCTGGGGCCAACGTCCTGACTTTC.

The chain is built from TRBV25-1 and TRBJ2-7; D possibly uses TRBD1 or TRBD2 (5 bases each). The CDR3 covers 13 residues. Germline CDR1 and CDR2: MGHDK and SYGVNS. Trimming removed 3 bases at V and 4 bases at J, with 10 bases between. CDR3 residues: CASSEAGRYEQYF. Here the CDR3 DNA reads TGTGCCAGCAGTGAGGCAGGGAGATACGAGCAGTACTTC.

The V and J genes are TRBV5-5 and TRBJ2-7; D gene uncertain. From germline, CDR1 is SGHKS and CDR2 YYEKEE (reference sequence). The CDR3 consists of 16 residues. Between the trimmed V and J ends, which lost 4 bases and 2 bases, there was a span of 19 bases. The CDR3, as DNA: TGTGCCAGCAGCCTGAACCCGAAAGTAGGAACCTACGAGCAGTACTTC. It encodes CASSLNPKVGTYEQYF.

This sequence joins TRBV12-5 and TRBJ2-3; D gene uncertain. V gave up 6 bases and J gave up 5 bases, with 3 bases separating them. The CDR3 covers 10 residues. CDR1 LGHNT and CDR2 FRNRAP come from the germline V gene. The CDR3 loop is CASGQDTQYF. CDR3 bases: TGTGCTAGTGGCCAAGATACGCAGTATTTT.

Comments on this clone: At one of its ends the junction is not consistent with the germline gene, which may arise from a read error. The chain has TRBV6-1 and TRBJ2-7; tentative D call: TRBD2 (6 bases). The CDR3 runs to 16 residues. Germline values: CDR1 MNHNS, CDR2 SASEGT. The DNA for the CDR3 is TGTGCCATCAGTGATCCCACGGGAGCCGGTAGTTACGAGCAGTACTTC. It translates to CAISDPTGAGSYEQYF.

The rearrangement joins TRBV5-8 to TRBJ2-7, with TRBD1 matching 8 bases. CDR1 SGHTS and CDR2 YDEGEE come from the germline V gene. The V and J ends lost 10 bases and 4 bases, in that order; junction bases with no gene match: 16. The CDR3 is 15 amino acids. The CDR3 region is CAGRERQGRGYEQYF. CDR3 nucleotides: TGTGCCGGCCGAGAACGACAGGGGAGAGGTTACGAGCAGTACTTC.

The chain is built from TRBV7-2 and TRBJ2-3; D remains unclear. Trimming left V 4 bases short and J 0 bases short, with 5 bases between. The CDR3 runs 13 residues. Germline loops: CDR1 SGHTA, CDR2 FQGNSA. The DNA of the CDR3 is TGTGCCAGCAGCTACCTTAGCACAGATACGCAGTATTTT. As protein: CASSYLSTDTQYF.

This clone was observed a few times. This chain uses TRBV6-5 with TRBJ1-2; D call uncertain. CDR1 and CDR2 (germline): MNHEY, SVGAGI. V lost 6 bases, J lost 7 bases, and 18 bases lay in between. CDR3 length equals 14 residues. CDR3 sequence reads: CASSPSAGFRGYTF. The DNA for the CDR3 is TGTGCCAGCAGCCCATCGGCAGGATTTCGTGGCTACACCTTC.

This chain uses TRBV9 with TRBJ1-1, with TRBD1 identical over 8 bases. The ends lost 4 bases at V and 6 bases at J; junction bases unmatched: 5. The germline CDR1 and CDR2 sequences are SGDLS and YYNGEE. This CDR3 has 13 amino acids. The CDR3 region is CASSQTGAAEAFF. The CDR3 nucleotides are TGTGCCAGCAGCCAGACAGGGGCTGCTGAAGCTTTCTTT. Looking up the rest from reference TRBV9 and TRBJ1-1 gives the full variable domain: DSGVTQTPKHLITATGQRVTLRCSPRSGDLSVYWYQQSLDQGLQFLIQYYNGEERAKGNILERFSAQQFPDLHSELNLSSLELGDSALYFCASSQTGAAEAFFGQGTRLTVV.

The rearrangement joins TRBV11-2 to TRBJ2-5; D is undetermined. The ends were cut back, 7 bases at V and 0 bases at J, with 3 bases in the middle. This CDR3 is built from 11 residues. Germline V lookup: CDR1 SGHAT, CDR2 FQNNGV. CDR3 in amino acids: CASINQETQYF. For the CDR3, the DNA is TGTGCCAGCATTAACCAAGAGACCCAGTACTTC.

The chain combines TRBV6-5 with TRBJ1-1; 7 nucleotides match TRBD1. Looked up from germline, CDR1 is MNHEY and CDR2 is SVGAGI. There are 14 residues in the CDR3. V shed 6 bases, J shed 2 bases, and the junction held 6 bases outside the gene matches. The CDR3 nucleotides are TGTGCCAGCAGAGAGACAGGGATCAACACTGAAGCTTTCTTT. The encoded protein is CASRETGINTEAFF.

The chain links TRBV19 to TRBJ2-7, with D maybe TRBD1 (6 bases). Trimming pared 5 bases from V and 4 bases from J, leaving 12 bases between. The CDR3 is made up of 13 amino acids. CDR1 is LNHDA, CDR2 SQIVND, per germline (reference sequence). DNA for the CDR3: TGTGCCAGTAGTGAAGGGGGTAGGTACGAGCAGTACTTC. It is translated as CASSEGGRYEQYF.

This clone was counted between two and nine times. The rearrangement links TRBV7-7 to TRBJ1-1; D gene unclear. Germline lookup yields CDR1 SSHAT and CDR2 FNYEAQ (reference sequence). Trimming left V 5 bases short and J 1 base short, with 8 bases between. The CDR3 covers 13 residues. The CDR3 sequence is CASSPMGNTEAFF. The CDR3 DNA follows: TGTGCCAGCAGCCCTATGGGGAACACTGAAGCTTTCTTT.

J is TRBJ2-7 and V is TRBV6-6; 7 positions agree with TRBD1. The junction had 1 base not matched to a gene; V was cut back by 0 bases and J by 2 bases. Germline V gene sequence: CDR1 MNHNY, CDR2 SVGAGI (reference sequence). This CDR3 spans 14 amino acids. The CDR3: CASSYSTGAYEQYF. For the CDR3, the DNA is TGTGCCAGCAGTTACTCTACAGGGGCCTACGAGCAGTACTTC.

The chain couples TRBV7-2 to TRBJ2-3, with 11 bases identical to TRBD2. Germline CDR1 and CDR2: SGHTA and FQGNSA. The CDR3 has 17 residues. J lost 0 bases, V lost 6 bases, and 8 bases had no gene match. CDR3 in amino acids: CASRRSGGAYSTDTQYF. The CDR3, as DNA: TGTGCCAGCAGACGTAGCGGGGGGGCATATAGCACAGATACGCAGTATTTT.

The gene calls are TRBV7-3 and TRBJ2-6; possibly TRBD1 for D (6 bases). V lost 5 bases to trimming and J lost 0 bases, with 14 bases between them. Germline V lookup: CDR1 SGHTA, CDR2 FQGTGA. The CDR3 is made up of 17 amino acids. The CDR3 region is CASSRQGPPSGANVLTF. In DNA form, the CDR3 reads TGTGCCAGCAGCCGCCAGGGGCCGCCCTCTGGGGCCAACGTCCTGACTTTC.

The V gene is TRBV29-1, the J gene TRBJ2-3; maybe TRBD2 (6 bases). V dropped 6 bases and J dropped 2 bases, with 12 bases sitting between them. The CDR3 consists of 13 residues. The germline gives CDR1 SQVTM, CDR2 ANQGSEA. As DNA, the CDR3 is TGCAGCGTGCGGGACCGACTCACAGATACGCAGTATTTT. This translates into CSVRDRLTDTQYF.

The V call is TRBV7-2, the J call TRBJ1-1; no clear D gene. The CDR3 contains 14 residues. The germline CDR1 and CDR2 sequences are SGHTA and FQGNSA. Trimming shortened V by 7 bases and J by 5 bases, and 17 bases separated the two germline ends. This CDR3 reads CASTLTRTSTEAFF. In DNA form, the CDR3 reads TGTGCCAGCACCCTAACTAGGACGTCTACTGAAGCTTTCTTT.

The chain links TRBV5-1 to TRBJ2-1; D possibly corresponds to TRBD2 (5 bases). The CDR3 totals 12 residues. Trimming cost V 4 bases and J 7 bases, with 9 bases left between them. The germline V gene has CDR1 SGHRS and CDR2 YFSETQ. CDR3 protein: CASSRGENEQFF. The CDR3 nucleotides are TGCGCCAGCAGCCGTGGGGAGAATGAGCAGTTCTTC.

This chain links TRBV27 with TRBJ2-4; perhaps TRBD1 as D (5 bases). The V end was cut by 6 bases, the J end by 3 bases, with 15 bases between. Germline loops: CDR1 MNHEY, CDR2 SMNVEV (reference sequence). The CDR3 has 15 residues. CDR3: CASSSFQGVKNIQYF. The CDR3 DNA is TGTGCCAGCAGCTCCTTCCAGGGTGTCAAAAACATTCAGTACTTC.

This clone came up once. This sequence joins TRBV10-2 and TRBJ2-7; 9 nucleotides match TRBD1. The V and J ends lost 3 bases and 5 bases, in that order; junction bases with no gene match: 2. The CDR3 extends over 13 amino acids. Germline V lookup: CDR1 WSHSY, CDR2 SAAADI. The CDR3 DNA follows: TGCGCCAGCAGTGAACAGGGGGCCGACGAGCAGTACTTC. Its translation is CASSEQGADEQYF.

This clone was counted once. The chain joins TRBV7-2 to TRBJ2-3; 8 bases agree with TRBD1. The CDR3 has 12 amino acids. The germline CDR1 and CDR2 sequences are SGHTA and FQGNSA. V shed 5 bases, J shed 14 bases, and the junction held 9 bases outside the gene matches. CDR3 coding DNA: TGTGCCAGCAGCATCGACAGGGGCCCCTCGTATTTT. It is translated as CASSIDRGPSYF.

This sequence joins TRBV28 and TRBJ1-5; TRBD1 is a possible D gene (6 bases). The CDR3 runs 15 residues. The germline gives CDR1 MDHEN, CDR2 SYDVKM. V shed 6 bases and J shed 6 bases, with 18 bases lying between them. CDR3 region: CASSVVVGAIQPQHF. For the CDR3, the DNA is TGTGCCAGCAGCGTGGTTGTGGGGGCCATTCAGCCCCAGCATTTT.